This T cell receptor (beta chain) came from a study of shared clonotypes between healthy human individuals. Findings and limits, study-wide: Few donors restricted represented genetic and exposure-history diversity.

Each subset's genomic DNA was shared equally among a number of immunoSEQ plates. TCRdb's table, derived via immunoSEQ multiplex PCR, lists solely in-frame clones and lacks some. Of roughly 1,100,000 clones listed, about three quarters were seen once; the top ten hold 1.4% to 1.5%. CDR3 length: 15 amino acids. V dropped 6 bases and J dropped 1 base, with 15 bases sitting between them. CDR1 and CDR2 (germline): SGHTA, FQGNSA. Note on this clone: The antigen is undetermined.

This chain connects TRBV7-2 to TRBJ1-1; D gene unclear. Material: memory CD4+ T cells sorted from blood. Subset given: CD45RA-negative fraction. This TCR was sampled from a man between 18 and 35 years old in good health. This CDR3 is CASRLSSLSNTEAFF. In DNA, the CDR3 is TGTGCCAGCAGGCTCTCGAGTTTATCGAACACTGAAGCTTTCTTT.